This TCR beta chain is from a study of response to subunit inactivated influenza vaccine. With 4 bases clipped from V and 3 bases from J, the junction kept 6 bases outside the gene matches. The CDR3 has 15 residues. Germline-derived CDR1 and CDR2 are SGHRS and YFSETQ. On this clonotype itself: Its antigen is unknown.

Study outcomes and limitations: After each seasonal influenza vaccination, few new T cells are recruited, the authors suggested.

One entry per CDR3 protein, called by TCRdb with MiXCR from the RT-PCR reads. This table has hundreds of thousands of distinct CDR3 sequences, approximately 16% appearing once. V and J are TRBV5-1 and TRBJ2-1; 8 positions match TRBD2. Sequences were derived from CD4+ T cells sorted from PBMCs, sampled about 24 months after vaccination. This clonotype was sampled from a man between 50 and 70 years old who received an inactivated influenza vaccine. The chain's CDR3 is CASSTQRGLYNEQFF. In nucleotides, the CDR3 is TGCGCCAGCAGCACACAGCGGGGGCTCTACAATGAGCAGTTCTTC.